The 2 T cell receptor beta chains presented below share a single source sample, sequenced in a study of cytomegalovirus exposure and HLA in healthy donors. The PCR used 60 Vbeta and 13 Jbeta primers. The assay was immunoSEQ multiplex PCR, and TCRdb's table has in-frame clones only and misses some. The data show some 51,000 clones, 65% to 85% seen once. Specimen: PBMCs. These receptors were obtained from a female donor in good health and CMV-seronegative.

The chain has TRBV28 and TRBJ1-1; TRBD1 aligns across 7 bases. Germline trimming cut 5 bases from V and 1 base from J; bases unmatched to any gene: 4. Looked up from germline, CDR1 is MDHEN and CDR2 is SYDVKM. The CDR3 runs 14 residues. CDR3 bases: TGTGCCAGCAGTCCCGGGGACAGGAACACTGAAGCTTTCTTT. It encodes CASSPGDRNTEAFF.

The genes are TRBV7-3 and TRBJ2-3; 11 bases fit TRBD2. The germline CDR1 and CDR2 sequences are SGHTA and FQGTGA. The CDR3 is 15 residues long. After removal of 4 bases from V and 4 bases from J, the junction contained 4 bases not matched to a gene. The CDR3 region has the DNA TGTGCCAGCAGCTCCCTAGCGGGGGGTGCAGATACGCAGTATTTT. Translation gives CASSSLAGGADTQYF. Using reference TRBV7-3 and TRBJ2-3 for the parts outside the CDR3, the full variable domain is GAGVSQTPSNKVTEKGKYVELRCDPISGHTALYWYRQSLGQGPEFLIYFQGTGAADDSGLPNDRFFAVRPEGSVSTLKIQRTERGDSAVYLCASSSLAGGADTQYFGPGTRLTVL.